This entry concerns a single T cell receptor (beta chain). Its antigen is undetermined. Assay used: immunoSEQ multiplex PCR; TCRdb lists only in-frame clones, some missing. The sample lists some 140,000 clones, approximately 90% seen once, with about 3% in the top ten. The data belong to a study of T cell responses to AZD1222 COVID-19 vaccine. Across the study: Pooled in the analysis were second doses at about 4 or about 12 weeks. Study conclusions and caveats: Donors in the cohort were predominantly white British and more often female, and clonal diversity was possibly underestimated. Across spike, vaccine-associated CD4 TCRs were found, dominant at 160-218 and 743-854.

The material was peripheral blood, obtained on day 0 of AZD1222 vaccination. This clonotype was obtained from an adult in good health.

The DNA of the CDR3 is TGTGCCAGCAGCTTAGCCGGGGGGGCTCTGAATTCACCCCTCCACTTT. This sequence encodes CASSLAGGALNSPLHF. This sequence joins TRBV7-9 and TRBJ1-6; possible D gene TRBD1, 6 bases. Trimming shortened V by 0 bases and J by 7 bases, and 13 bases separated the two germline ends. In germline, CDR1 is SEHNR, CDR2 FQNEAQ (reference sequence). The CDR3 is made up of 16 amino acids.